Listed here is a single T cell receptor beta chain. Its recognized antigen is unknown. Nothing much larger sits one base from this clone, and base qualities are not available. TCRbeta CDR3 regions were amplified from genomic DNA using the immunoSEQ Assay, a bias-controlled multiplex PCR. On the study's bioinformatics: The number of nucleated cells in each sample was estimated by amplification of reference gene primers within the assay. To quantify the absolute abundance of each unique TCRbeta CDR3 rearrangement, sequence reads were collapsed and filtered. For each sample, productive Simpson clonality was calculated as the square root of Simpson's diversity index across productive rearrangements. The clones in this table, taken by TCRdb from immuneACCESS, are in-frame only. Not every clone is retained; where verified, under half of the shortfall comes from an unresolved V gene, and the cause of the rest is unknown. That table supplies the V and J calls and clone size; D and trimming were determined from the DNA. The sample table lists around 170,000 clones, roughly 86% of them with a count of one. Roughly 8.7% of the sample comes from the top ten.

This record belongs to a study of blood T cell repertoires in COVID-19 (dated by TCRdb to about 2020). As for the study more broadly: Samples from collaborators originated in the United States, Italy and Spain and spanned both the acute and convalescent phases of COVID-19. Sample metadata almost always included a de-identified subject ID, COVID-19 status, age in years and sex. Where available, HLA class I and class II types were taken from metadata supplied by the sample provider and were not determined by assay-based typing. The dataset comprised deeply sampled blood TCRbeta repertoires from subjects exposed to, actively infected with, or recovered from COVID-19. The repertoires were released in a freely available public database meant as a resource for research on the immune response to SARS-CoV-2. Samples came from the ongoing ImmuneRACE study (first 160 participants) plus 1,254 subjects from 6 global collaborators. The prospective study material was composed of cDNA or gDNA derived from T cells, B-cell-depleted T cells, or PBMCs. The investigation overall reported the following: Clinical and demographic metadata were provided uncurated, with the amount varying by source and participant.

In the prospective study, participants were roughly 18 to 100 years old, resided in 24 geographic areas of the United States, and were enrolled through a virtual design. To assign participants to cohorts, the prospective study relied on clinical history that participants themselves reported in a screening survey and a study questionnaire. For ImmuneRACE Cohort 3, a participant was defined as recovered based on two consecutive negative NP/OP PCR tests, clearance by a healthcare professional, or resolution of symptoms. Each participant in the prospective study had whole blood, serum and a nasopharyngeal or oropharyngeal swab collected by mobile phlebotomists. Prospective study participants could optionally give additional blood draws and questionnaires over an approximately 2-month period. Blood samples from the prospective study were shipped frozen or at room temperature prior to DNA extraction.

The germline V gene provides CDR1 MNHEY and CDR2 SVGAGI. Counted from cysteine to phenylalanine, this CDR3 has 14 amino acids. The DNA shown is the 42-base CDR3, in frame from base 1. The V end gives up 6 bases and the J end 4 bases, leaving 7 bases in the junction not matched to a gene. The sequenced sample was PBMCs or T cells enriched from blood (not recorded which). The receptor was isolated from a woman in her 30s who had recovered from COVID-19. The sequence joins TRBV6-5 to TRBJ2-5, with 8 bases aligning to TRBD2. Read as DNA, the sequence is TGTGCCAGCAGGGACAGCGGGAGCAGAGAGACCCAGTACTTC. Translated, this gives CASRDSGSRETQYF.